This T cell receptor (beta chain) was sequenced during a study of T cells after yellow fever vaccination. Background on the study: Those fractions that held only low numbers of cells were prepared using the SMART-Seq v4 Ultra Low Input RNA kit.

TCRdb called the 5' RACE reads again in MiXCR, with one record for every CDR3 protein. The data hold 280,000 or so distinct CDR3 sequences, with roughly 9% observed a single time. The length of the CDR3 is 16 residues. Germline CDR1 reads LGHNA; CDR2 reads YNFKEQ. V dropped 0 bases and J dropped 2 bases, with 10 bases sitting between them. This chain connects TRBV4-2 to TRBJ2-2; D may be TRBD2 (5 bases). The source is a man between 18 and 29 years old who received the YFV17D yellow fever vaccine. Sequenced material: CD4+ T cells sorted from PBMCs, taken 5 days after the yellow fever booster vaccination. The CDR3 sequence: CASSQDYRGNTGELFF. In DNA, the CDR3 is TGTGCCAGCAGCCAAGATTATCGGGGAAACACCGGGGAGCTGTTTTTT.